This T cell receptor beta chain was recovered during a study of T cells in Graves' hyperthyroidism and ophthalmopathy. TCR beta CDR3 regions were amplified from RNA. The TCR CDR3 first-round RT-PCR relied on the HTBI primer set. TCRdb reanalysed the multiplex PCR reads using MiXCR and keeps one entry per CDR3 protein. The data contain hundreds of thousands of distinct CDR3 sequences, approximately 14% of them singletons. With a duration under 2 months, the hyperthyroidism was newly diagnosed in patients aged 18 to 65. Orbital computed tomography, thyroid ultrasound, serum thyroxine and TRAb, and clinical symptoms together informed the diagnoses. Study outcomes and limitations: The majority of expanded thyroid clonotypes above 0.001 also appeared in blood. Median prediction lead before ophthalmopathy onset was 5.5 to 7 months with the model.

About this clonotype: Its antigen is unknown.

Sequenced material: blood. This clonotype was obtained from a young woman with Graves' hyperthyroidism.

The CDR3 DNA reads as TGTGCCACCAGCAGAGAGTACAGCCAGTCCTACAATGAGCAGTTCTTC. Amino acids: CATSREYSQSYNEQFF. The gene calls are TRBV15 and TRBJ2-1; D gene unclear. The CDR3 has 16 residues. Trimming cost V 0 bases and J 1 base, with 10 bases left between them. CDR1 and CDR2 (germline): LNHNV, YYDKDF (reference sequence).